This T cell receptor beta chain was retrieved from a study of T cell responses to AZD1222 COVID-19 vaccine. This CDR3 contains 14 residues. V was cut by 1 base and J by 5 bases, with 11 bases left in between. Per germline, CDR1 MNHEY and CDR2 SMNVEV (reference sequence). The study pooled second doses at about 4 or about 12 weeks. Some clones are missing from TCRdb's copy, which holds only in-frame ones; the method was immunoSEQ multiplex PCR. The table lists 90,000 to 150,000 clones, roughly 84% of them singletons, with 15% to 20% in the top ten. This receptor was obtained from an adult who received the AZD1222 COVID-19 vaccine. Sequenced material: peripheral blood, taken 28 days after the second AZD1222 dose. This sequence joins TRBV27 and TRBJ1-1; a weak D match, TRBD1 (6 bases). CDR3 protein: CASSLWGAGTEAFF. DNA of the CDR3: TGTGCCAGCAGTTTATGGGGGGCCGGGACTGAAGCTTTCTTT.